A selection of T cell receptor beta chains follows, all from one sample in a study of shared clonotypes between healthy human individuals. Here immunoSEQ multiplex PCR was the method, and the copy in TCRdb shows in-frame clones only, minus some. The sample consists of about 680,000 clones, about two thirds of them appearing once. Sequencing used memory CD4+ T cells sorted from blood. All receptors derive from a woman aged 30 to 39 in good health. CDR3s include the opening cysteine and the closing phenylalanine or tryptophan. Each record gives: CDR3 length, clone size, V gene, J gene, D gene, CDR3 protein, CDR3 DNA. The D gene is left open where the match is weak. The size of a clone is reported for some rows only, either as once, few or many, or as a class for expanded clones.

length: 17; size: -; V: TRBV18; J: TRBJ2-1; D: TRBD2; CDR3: CASSPPTSGSLYNEQFF; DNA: TGTGCCAGCTCACCACCGACTAGCGGTTCGTTATACAATGAGCAGTTCTTC
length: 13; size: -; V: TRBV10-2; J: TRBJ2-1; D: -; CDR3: CASSGQGNNEQFF; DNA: TGCGCCAGCTCGGGCCAGGGCAACAATGAGCAGTTCTTC
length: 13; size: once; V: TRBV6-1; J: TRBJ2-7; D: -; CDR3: CASSAIRVGEQYF; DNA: TGTGCCAGCAGTGCGATCCGGGTAGGAGAGCAGTACTTC
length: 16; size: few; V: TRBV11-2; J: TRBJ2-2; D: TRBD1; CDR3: CASSQPGQGVTGELFF; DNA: TGTGCCAGCAGCCAGCCGGGACAGGGGGTCACCGGGGAGCTGTTTTTT
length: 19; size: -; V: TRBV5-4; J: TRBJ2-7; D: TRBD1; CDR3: CASSLFLYRGRSLSYEQYF; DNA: TGTGCCAGCAGCTTGTTCCTGTACAGGGGTCGAAGTCTCTCCTACGAGCAGTACTTC
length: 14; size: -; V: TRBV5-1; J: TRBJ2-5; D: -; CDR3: CASSHSTSRETQYF; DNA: TGCGCCAGCAGCCACTCGACTAGTCGAGAGACCCAGTACTTC
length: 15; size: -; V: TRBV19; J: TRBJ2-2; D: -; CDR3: CASSIILLNTGELFF; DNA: TGTGCCAGTAGTATAATTCTCCTTAACACCGGGGAGCTGTTTTTT
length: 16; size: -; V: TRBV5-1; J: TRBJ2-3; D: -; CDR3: CASSSGYLPNIDTQYF; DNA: TGCGCCAGCAGCTCCGGATACCTTCCCAACATAGATACGCAGTATTTT
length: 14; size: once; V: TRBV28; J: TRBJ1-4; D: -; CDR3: CASSPRRLDEKLFF; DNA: TGTGCCAGCAGCCCCCGGAGGCTGGATGAAAAACTGTTTTTT
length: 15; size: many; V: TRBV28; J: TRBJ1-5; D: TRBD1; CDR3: CASSPLQGDNQPQHF; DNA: TGTGCCAGCAGCCCTCTGCAGGGGGATAATCAGCCCCAGCATTTT
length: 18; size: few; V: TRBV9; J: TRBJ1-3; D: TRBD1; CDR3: CASSFRTGVMSSGNTIYF; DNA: TGTGCCAGCAGCTTCCGGACAGGGGTCATGAGCTCTGGAAACACCATATATTTT
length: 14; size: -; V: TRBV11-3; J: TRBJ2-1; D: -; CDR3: CASSPSGPTNEQFF; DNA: TGTGCCAGCAGCCCATCAGGACCGACTAATGAGCAGTTCTTC
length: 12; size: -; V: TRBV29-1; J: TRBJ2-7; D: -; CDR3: CSVIVNPYEQYF; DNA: TGCAGCGTTATAGTGAACCCCTACGAGCAGTACTTC
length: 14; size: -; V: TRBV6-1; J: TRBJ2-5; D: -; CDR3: CASRQGQGSETQYF; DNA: TGTGCCAGCCGGCAGGGCCAGGGCAGCGAGACCCAGTACTTC
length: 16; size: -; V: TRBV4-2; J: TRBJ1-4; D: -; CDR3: CASSQEAPARTGKLFF; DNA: TGTGCCAGCAGCCAAGAGGCACCCGCCCGAACGGGGAAACTGTTTTTT
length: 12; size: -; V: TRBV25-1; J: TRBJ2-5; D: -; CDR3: CASGRGQETQYF; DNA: TGTGCCAGCGGCAGGGGACAAGAGACCCAGTACTTC